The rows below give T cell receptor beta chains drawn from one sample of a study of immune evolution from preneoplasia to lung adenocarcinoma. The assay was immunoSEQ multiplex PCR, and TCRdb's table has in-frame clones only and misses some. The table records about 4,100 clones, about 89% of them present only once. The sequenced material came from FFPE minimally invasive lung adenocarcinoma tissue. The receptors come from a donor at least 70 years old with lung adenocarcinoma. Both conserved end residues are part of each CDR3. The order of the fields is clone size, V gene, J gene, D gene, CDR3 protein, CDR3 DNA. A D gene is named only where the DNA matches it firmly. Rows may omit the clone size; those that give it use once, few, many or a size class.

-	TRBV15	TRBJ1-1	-	CATSRGVSTEAFF	TGTGCCACCAGCAGAGGAGTGTCCACTGAAGCTTTCTTT
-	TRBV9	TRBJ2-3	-	CASSRGGQGGDTQYF	TGTGCCAGCAGCCGGGGGGGACAGGGAGGAGATACGCAGTATTTT
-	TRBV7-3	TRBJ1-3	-	CASSLGKGLGNTIYF	TGTGCCAGCAGCTTAGGGAAGGGACTTGGAAACACCATATATTTT
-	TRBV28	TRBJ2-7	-	CASNGGNSYEQYF	TGTGCCAGCAACGGGGGAAACTCCTACGAGCAGTACTTC
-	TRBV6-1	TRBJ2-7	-	CASSVSTYEQYF	TGTGCCAGCAGTGTGAGTACCTACGAGCAGTACTTC
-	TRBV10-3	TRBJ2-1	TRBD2	CATTPRTSGINEQFF	TGTGCCACGACACCTCGGACTAGCGGGATCAATGAGCAGTTCTTC
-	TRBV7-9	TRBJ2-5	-	CASSLVGQETQYF	TGTGCCAGCAGCTTAGTAGGGCAAGAGACCCAGTACTTC
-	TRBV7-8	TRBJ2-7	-	CASSTRGASYEQYF	TGTGCCAGCAGCACAAGGGGGGCCTCCTACGAGCAGTACTTC
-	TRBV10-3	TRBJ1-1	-	CAISESMGVRPDEAFF	TGTGCCATCAGTGAGTCGATGGGGGTCAGACCCGATGAAGCTTTCTTT
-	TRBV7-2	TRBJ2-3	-	CASRTDTDTQYF	TGTGCCAGCAGAACCGACACAGATACGCAGTATTTT
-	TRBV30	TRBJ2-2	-	CAWSPGGWDTGELFF	TGTGCCTGGAGTCCGGGGGGCTGGGACACCGGGGAGCTGTTTTTT
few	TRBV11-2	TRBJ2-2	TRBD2	CASSLVGGRDTGELFF	TGTGCCAGCAGCTTAGTGGGCGGGAGAGACACCGGGGAGCTGTTTTTT
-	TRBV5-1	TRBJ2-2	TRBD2	CASRARWAGGSSGELFF	TGCGCCAGCAGGGCCCGTTGGGCGGGAGGAAGTTCTGGGGAGCTGTTTTTT
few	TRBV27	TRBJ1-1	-	CASSLSTEAFF	TGTGCCAGCAGTTTAAGCACTGAAGCTTTCTTT
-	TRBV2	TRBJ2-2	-	CASSELTGSVTGELFF	TGTGCCAGCAGTGAGTTGACCGGGAGCGTCACCGGGGAGCTGTTTTTT
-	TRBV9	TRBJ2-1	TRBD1	CANSPGDRDNEQFF	TGTGCCAACAGCCCAGGGGACAGGGACAATGAGCAGTTCTTC
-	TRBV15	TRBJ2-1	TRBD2	CATSRVPAGGSEQFF	TGTGCCACCAGCAGAGTGCCAGCGGGAGGAAGTGAGCAGTTCTTC
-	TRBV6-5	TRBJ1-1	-	CASSFGRSEAFF	TGTGCCAGCAGTTTTGGACGGAGTGAAGCTTTCTTT
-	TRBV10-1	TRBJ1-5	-	CTSSESGNQPQHF	TGCACCAGCAGTGAGTCTGGGAATCAGCCCCAGCATTTT
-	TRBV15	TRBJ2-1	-	CATAAHSGGGNEQFF	TGTGCCACAGCGGCCCACTCAGGAGGGGGCAATGAGCAGTTCTTC
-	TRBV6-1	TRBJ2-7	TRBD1	CASSERDRGSEQYF	TGTGCCAGCAGTGAAAGGGACAGGGGATCCGAGCAGTACTTC
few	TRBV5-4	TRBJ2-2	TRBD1	CASSLTGGWELFF	TGTGCCAGCAGTCTGACAGGGGGATGGGAGCTGTTTTTT
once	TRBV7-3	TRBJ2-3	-	CASSSYGDTQYF	TGTGCCAGCAGCTCGTATGGGGATACGCAGTATTTT
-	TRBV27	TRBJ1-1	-	CASSPLYLGENTEAFF	TGTGCCAGCAGTCCGCTATACTTAGGGGAGAACACTGAAGCTTTCTTT
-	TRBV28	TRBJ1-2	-	CASVNPNYYGYTF	TGTGCCAGCGTTAACCCTAACTACTATGGCTACACCTTC
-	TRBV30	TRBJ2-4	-	CAWSGVGRVAKNIQYF	TGTGCCTGGAGTGGAGTGGGACGAGTAGCCAAAAACATTCAGTACTTC
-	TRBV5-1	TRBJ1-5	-	CASSLGAQPQHF	TGTGCCAGCAGCTTGGGCGCTCAGCCCCAGCATTTT
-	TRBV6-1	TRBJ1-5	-	CASSARGQSLQPQHF	TGTGCCAGCAGTGCTCGGGGCCAGAGTTTACAGCCCCAGCATTTT
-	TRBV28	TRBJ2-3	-	CASTVPGSGTDTQYF	TGTGCCAGCACCGTTCCGGGGAGTGGCACAGATACGCAGTATTTT
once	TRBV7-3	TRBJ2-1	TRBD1	CASNAGGPYNEQFF	TGTGCCAGCAACGCAGGGGGCCCTTACAATGAGCAGTTCTTC
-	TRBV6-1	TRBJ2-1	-	CASSGTLAVSEQFF	TGTGCCAGCAGTGGAACGCTAGCCGTAAGCGAGCAGTTCTTC
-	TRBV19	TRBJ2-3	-	CASSTSRDTQYF	TGTGCCAGTAGTACGAGTCGGGATACGCAGTATTTT
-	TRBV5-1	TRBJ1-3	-	CASTPGDGNTIYF	TGCGCCAGCACCCCAGGGGACGGAAACACCATATATTTT
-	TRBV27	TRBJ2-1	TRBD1	CASSLTGTGIYNEQFF	TGTGCCAGCAGTTTAACCGGGACAGGGATCTACAATGAGCAGTTCTTC
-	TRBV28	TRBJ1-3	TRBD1	CATGGHFLRTGNTIYF	TGTGCCACAGGGGGGCATTTTCTGCGGACTGGAAACACCATATATTTT
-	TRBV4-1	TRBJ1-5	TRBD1	CASSQSQGAFNQPQHF	TGCGCCAGCAGCCAATCCCAGGGGGCTTTTAATCAGCCCCAGCATTTT
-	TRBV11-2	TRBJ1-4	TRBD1	CASSRQGGTNEKLFF	TGTGCCAGCAGCCGACAGGGGGGAACTAATGAAAAACTGTTTTTT
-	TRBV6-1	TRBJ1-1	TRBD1	CASSSQGDTEAFF	TGTGCCAGCAGTTCACAGGGGGACACTGAAGCTTTCTTT
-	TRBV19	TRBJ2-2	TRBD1	CASSRTGVNTGELFF	TGTGCCAGTAGTCGGACAGGGGTGAACACCGGGGAGCTGTTTTTT
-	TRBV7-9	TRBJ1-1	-	CASSYFGGPNTEAFF	TGTGCCAGCAGTTACTTCGGGGGGCCGAACACTGAAGCTTTCTTT
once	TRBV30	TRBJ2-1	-	CAWSVKDQIAEDEQFF	TGTGCCTGGAGTGTAAAGGACCAGATAGCGGAGGATGAGCAGTTCTTC
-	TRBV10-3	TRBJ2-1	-	CAISDGKGSFNEQFF	TGTGCCATCAGTGACGGCAAGGGCAGTTTCAATGAGCAGTTCTTC
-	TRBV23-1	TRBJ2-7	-	CASSQPYRERCEQYF	TGCGCCAGCAGTCAACCTTACAGGGAGCGGTGCGAGCAGTACTTC
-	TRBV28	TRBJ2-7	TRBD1	CASSGTESYEQYF	TGTGCCAGCAGTGGGACAGAGTCCTACGAGCAGTACTTC
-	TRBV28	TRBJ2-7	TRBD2	CASSPHGTSRSYEQYF	TGTGCCAGCAGTCCCCATGGGACTAGCCGATCCTACGAGCAGTACTTC
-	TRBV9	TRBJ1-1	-	CASSVDLTADEAFF	TGTGCCAGCAGCGTAGATCTTACAGCCGATGAAGCTTTCTTT
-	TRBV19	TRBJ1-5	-	CASSIGVEQPQHF	TGTGCCAGTAGTATCGGGGTAGAACAGCCCCAGCATTTT
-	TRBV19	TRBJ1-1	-	CASSMLGMTEAFF	TGTGCCAGTAGTATGCTCGGTATGACTGAAGCTTTCTTT
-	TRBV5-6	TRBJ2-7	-	CASSFGTLHYEQYF	TGTGCCAGCAGCTTCGGGACACTCCACTACGAGCAGTACTTC
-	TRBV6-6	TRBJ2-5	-	CASSYRVGKETQYF	TGTGCCAGCAGTTACCGGGTGGGGAAAGAGACCCAGTACTTC
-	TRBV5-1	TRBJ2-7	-	CASSGSGEYEQYF	TGCGCCAGCAGCGGGTCAGGGGAATACGAGCAGTACTTC